The present TCR beta chain was sequenced within a study of cytotoxic CD8 clonotypes in ibrutinib-treated CLL (dated by TCRdb to about 2021). Looking at the study overall: The cohort included some 14 treatment-naive and 11 to 12 relapsed/refractory patients; roughly 17 were IGHV unmutated. Partial responses were observed in 24 patients and complete responses in 2; after a median follow-up of 68 months, remission was maintained in 14 patients and progression was observed in approximately 12. The response samples were drawn at a median of roughly twelve months into treatment, with a range of roughly 6 to 40 months. On average, each sample had 255,043 productive templates and more than 85,000 productive rearrangements. Longitudinal samples were obtainable from about 30% of the 86 participants in the trial. Cryopreserved peripheral blood mononuclear cells were obtained prior to treatment, at the time of response, and at either disease progression or sustained remission. All remission and progressive disease samples were collected while patients were still receiving ibrutinib.

Explained via the paper, the time point label denotes: about a year on ibrutinib. For TCR beta library preparation, 2 to 2.5 micrograms of genomic DNA were isolated from cryopreserved PBMCs. High-throughput TCR beta sequencing was performed on longitudinal blood samples from CLL patients receiving ibrutinib monotherapy. The patients took part in an open-label, single-center phase 2 trial of ibrutinib monotherapy. V is trimmed back by 3 bases and J by 1 base, and the junction contains 9 bases that no gene match accounts for. CDR1 KGHSH and CDR2 LQKENI were looked up in the germline V gene. From the cysteine through the phenylalanine, the CDR3 covers 18 amino acids. The only DNA kept is the CDR3, 54 bases in frame from the first base. To note about this clone: Its recognized antigen is unknown. No much larger clone exists at a distance of one base, and base qualities are not known.

Findings and caveats that apply to the study as a whole: Clonality increased at ibrutinib response, stayed stable in sustained remission, and fell back toward baseline at progression. Public clonotypes were rare and either shrank or stayed stable during treatment, and the rise in clonality at ibrutinib response reflected expansion of private clonotypes. Sustained-remission and progressing patients did not have matched sampling times, and lymph node repertoires were not examined. Baseline clonality was found to be higher than that of age-matched healthy donors and was strongly correlated with circulating CD8+ T-cell counts.

The goal of deep resolution MiSeq sequencing was a depth between 1 in 1 million and 1 in 200,000 T cells, and coverage averaged 10x per clonotype. The immunoSEQ hsTCRB Kit was used to generate TCR beta libraries. Turning to the authors' computational methods: The data were analyzed with ImmunoSEQ Analyzer and ImmunoSEQ Data Assistant, and V, D and J gene assignments followed IMGT definitions. Clonality, with values ranging from 0 to 1, was calculated as one minus the normalized Shannon entropy of productive rearrangement frequencies. Public clonotype analysis was restricted to overrepresented clonotypes comprising at least 0.05% of each patient's repertoire. Repertoires from more than ten age-matched healthy donors in immuneACCESS were used as clonality controls. This is the immuneACCESS table as TCRdb keeps it, with only in-frame sequences that have V and J called. A part of the clones is gone; compared with another copy, unresolved V genes explain less than half, and the rest is unexplained. V, J and clone size are taken as reported in that table, and D and trimming were inferred from the DNA itself. For this sample the table gives over 65,000 clones, of which about four fifths were detected only once. The top ten constitute approximately 5.1% of the sample.

This sequence originates from a human donor with chronic lymphocytic leukemia. The sequenced sample was PBMCs, obtained after 12 months of ibrutinib treatment. The V and J genes are TRBV18 and TRBJ1-1; 12 bases in between match TRBD1. The DNA is TGTGCCAGCTCACCTTGGGCCGGGACAGGGGGCGCGAACACTGAAGCTTTCTTT. It is translated as CASSPWAGTGGANTEAFF. With all but the CDR3 taken from the reference TRBV18 and TRBJ1-1 genes, the full variable domain is: NAGVMQNPRHLVRRRGQEARLRCSPMKGHSHVYWYRQLPEEGLKFMVYLQKENIIDESGMPKERFSAEFPKEGPSILRIQQVVRGDSAAYFCASSPWAGTGGANTEAFFGQGTRLTVV.